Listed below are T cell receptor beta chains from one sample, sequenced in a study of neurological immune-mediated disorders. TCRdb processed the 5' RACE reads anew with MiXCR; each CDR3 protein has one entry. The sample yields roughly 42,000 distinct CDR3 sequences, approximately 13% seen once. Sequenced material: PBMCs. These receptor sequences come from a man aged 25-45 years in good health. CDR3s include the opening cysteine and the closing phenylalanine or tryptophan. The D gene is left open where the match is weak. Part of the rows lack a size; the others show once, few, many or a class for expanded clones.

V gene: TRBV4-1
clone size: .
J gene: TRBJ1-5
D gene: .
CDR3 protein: CASSQEGHRGNQPQHF

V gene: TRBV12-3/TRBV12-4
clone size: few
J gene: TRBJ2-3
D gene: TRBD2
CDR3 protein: CASSPLAGPTDTQYF

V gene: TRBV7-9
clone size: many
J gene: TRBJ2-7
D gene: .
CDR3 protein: CASSFQDLGYEQYF

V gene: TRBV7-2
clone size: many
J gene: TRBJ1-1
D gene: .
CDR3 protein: CASSIAANTEAFF

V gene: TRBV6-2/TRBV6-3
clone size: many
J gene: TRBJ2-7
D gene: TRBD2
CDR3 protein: CASSLAGERDEQYF

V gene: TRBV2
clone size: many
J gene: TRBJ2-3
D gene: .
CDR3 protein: CASSDLTGTDTQYF

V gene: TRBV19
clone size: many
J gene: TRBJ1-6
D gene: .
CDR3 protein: CASRYRVGSPLHF

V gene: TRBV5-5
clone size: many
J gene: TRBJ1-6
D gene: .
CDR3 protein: CASSPSWGDSPLHF

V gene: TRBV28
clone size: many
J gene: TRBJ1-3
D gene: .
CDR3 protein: CASRGLWDTIYF

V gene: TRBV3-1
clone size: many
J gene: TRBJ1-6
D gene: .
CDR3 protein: CASCGDNNSPLHF

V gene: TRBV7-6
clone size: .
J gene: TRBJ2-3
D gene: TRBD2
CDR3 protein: CASSFKAGDTGGYTDTQYF

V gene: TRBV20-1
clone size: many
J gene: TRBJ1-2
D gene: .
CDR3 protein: CSARTPNYGYTF

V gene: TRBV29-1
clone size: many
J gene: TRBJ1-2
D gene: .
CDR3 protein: CSVERGDYGYTF

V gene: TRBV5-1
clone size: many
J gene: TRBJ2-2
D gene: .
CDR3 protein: CASSLQASGAGELFF

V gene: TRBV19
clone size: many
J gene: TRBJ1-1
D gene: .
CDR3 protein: CASYTGANTEAFF

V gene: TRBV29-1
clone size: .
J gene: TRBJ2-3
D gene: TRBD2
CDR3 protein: CSVEGIAGGFTDTQYF

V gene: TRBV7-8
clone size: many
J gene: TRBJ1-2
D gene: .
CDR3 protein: CASSPGLEGYTF

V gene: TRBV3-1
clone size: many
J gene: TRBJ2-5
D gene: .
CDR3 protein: CASSQGRRVETQYF

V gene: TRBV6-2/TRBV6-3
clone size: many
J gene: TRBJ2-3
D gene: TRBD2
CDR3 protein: CASSYATGLGRDTQYF

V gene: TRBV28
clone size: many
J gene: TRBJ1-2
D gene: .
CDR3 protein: CASSAPGADQNYGYTF

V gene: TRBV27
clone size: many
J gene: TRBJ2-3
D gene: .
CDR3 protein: CAVWRDLTDTQYF

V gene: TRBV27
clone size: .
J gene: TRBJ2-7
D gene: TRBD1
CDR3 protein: CASSFQGPRQGGGYEQYF

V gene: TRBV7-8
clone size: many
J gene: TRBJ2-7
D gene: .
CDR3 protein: CASSRSGYEQYF

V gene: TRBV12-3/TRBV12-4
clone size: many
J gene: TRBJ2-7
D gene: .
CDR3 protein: CASSFATGTYEQYF

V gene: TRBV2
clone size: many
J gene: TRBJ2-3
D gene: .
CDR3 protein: CASSVLKGGDTQYF

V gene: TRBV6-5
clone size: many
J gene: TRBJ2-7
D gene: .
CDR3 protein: CASSYGGQGFREQYF

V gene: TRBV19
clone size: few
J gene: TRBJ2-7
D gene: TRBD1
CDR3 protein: CASTGTGDSYEQYF

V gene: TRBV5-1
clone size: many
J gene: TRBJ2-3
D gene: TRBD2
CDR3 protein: CASSLEGSSGRSDTQYF

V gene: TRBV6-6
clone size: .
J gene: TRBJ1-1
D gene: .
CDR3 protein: CASGSLMNTEAFF

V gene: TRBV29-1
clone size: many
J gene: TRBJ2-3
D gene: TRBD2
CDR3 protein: CSVRTSGSTNTQYF

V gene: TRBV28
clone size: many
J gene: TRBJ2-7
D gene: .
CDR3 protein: CASSTDSLLSYEQYF

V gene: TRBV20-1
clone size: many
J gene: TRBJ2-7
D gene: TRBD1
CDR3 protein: CSARDPSGQGDYEQYF

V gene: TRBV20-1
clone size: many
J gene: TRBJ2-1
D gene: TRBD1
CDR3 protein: CSARYASSGTGHNEQFF

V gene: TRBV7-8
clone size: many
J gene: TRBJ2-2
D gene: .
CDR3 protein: CASSLKGSNTGELFF

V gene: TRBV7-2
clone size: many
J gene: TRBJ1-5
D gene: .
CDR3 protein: CASSYVQGWGQPQHF

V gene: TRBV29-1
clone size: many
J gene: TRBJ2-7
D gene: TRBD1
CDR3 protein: CSVQTQDRGHEQYF

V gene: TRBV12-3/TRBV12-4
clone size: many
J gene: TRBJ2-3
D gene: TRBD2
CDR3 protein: CAVAGGIGNTDTQYF

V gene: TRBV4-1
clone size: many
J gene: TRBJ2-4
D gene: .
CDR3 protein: CASSQAPHRRGVNKNIQYF

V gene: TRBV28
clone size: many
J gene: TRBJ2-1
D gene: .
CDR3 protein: CASKRGGSSYNEQFF

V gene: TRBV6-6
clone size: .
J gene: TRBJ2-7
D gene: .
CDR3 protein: CASSYRTGAYEQYF

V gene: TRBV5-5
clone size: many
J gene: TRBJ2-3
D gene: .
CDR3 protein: CASSLAAHTDTQYF

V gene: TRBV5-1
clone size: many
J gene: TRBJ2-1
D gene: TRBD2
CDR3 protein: CASSLLAGEVYEQFF

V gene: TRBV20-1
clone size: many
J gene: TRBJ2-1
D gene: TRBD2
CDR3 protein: CSARDLGSGSRNEQFF

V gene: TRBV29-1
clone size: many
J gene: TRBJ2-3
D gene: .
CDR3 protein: CSVEEGLLSSTDTQYF

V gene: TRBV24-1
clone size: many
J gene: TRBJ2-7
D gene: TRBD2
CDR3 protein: CATSDPGLAGGVEQYF

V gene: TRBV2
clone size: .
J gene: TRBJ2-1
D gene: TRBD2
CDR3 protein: CASSKLAGAYNEQFF

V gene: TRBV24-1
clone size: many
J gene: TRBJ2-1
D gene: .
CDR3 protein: CATSDTGGAGAGDWHEQFF

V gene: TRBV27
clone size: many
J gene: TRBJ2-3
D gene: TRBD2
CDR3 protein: CASSVSRRPGLAGNTQYF

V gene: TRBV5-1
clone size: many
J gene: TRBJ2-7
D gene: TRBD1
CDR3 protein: CASSSGQGSYEQYF

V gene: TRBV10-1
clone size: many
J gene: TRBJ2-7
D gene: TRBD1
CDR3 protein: CASSDGGTGYEQYF